This T cell receptor beta chain was sequenced in a study of PD-1 blockade in classical Hodgkin lymphoma. All patients experienced relapse after autologous stem cell transplantation, and brentuximab vedotin exposure was variable. Thawed PBMCs were the source of CD8+ T cells, obtained through magnetic negative selection. Best responses fell into complete response, partial response or progressive disease. This clone was seen once. The antigen remains unidentified. The ends were cut back, 5 bases at V and 3 bases at J, with 17 bases in the middle. Germline V gives CDR1 SEHNR, CDR2 FQNEAQ (reference sequence). This CDR3 is built from 16 residues. Sequencing was performed with immunoSEQ multiplex PCR; in TCRdb, only in-frame clones are kept and a portion is missing. The table shows roughly 28,000 clones, with about 86% occurring only once. Findings and limits, study-wide: While CD8+ TCR diversity did not rise significantly by C4D1, CD4+ TCR diversity did. Before treatment, TCR diversity in newly diagnosed patients was reportedly lower than in healthy donors.

J is TRBJ2-1 and V is TRBV7-9, with D tentatively TRBD2 (6 bases). The source material was CD8+ T cells from blood, sampled at baseline. This receptor was obtained from a human donor with classical Hodgkin lymphoma. CDR3 bases: TGTGCCAGCAGCCCCACAATGAGACTAGACTACAATGAGCAGTTCTTC. Translating gives CASSPTMRLDYNEQFF.